Each of the 7 T cell receptor beta chains below was sequenced from the same sample in a study of blood T cells in healthy people across ages. A second PCR, run for roughly 7 to 12 cycles, used a sample-barcoded 5' primer plus a J-beta primer mix. Via MiXCR, TCRdb re-called the 5' RACE reads, giving one row per CDR3 protein. The sample comprises fewer than 900,000 distinct CDR3 sequences, 49% of which are singletons, and under 35% rests with the top ten. The sequencing sample was made of blood. The receptor set was obtained from a woman aged 55-70 years in good health.

This clonotype was counted between two and nine times. The chain carries TRBV25-1 and TRBJ2-1, with D perhaps TRBD2 (5 bases). Germline assignment: CDR1 MGHDK and CDR2 SYGVNS. V dropped 1 base and J dropped 2 bases, with 9 bases sitting between them. The CDR3 consists of 15 residues. CDR3 nucleotides: TGTGCCAGCAGTGAATTGAGCGGCACCTACAATGAGCAGTTCTTC. Translation gives CASSELSGTYNEQFF.

This clonotype was observed a handful of times. CDR3 bases: TGTGCCAGCGCCGGGGCTCCCGCCGGTGAGCAGTTCTTC. Translated: CASAGAPAGEQFF. The chain combines TRBV3-1 with TRBJ2-1; D might be TRBD1 or TRBD2, each matching 5 bases. Germline V gene lookup returns CDR1 LGHDT and CDR2 YNNKEL (reference sequence). The V gene lost 8 bases and the J gene lost 9 bases, with 17 bases spanning the gap. This CDR3 has 13 residues.

Comment on this clonotype: Relative to the germline gene, one junction end is altered; a read error may explain this. The J gene is TRBJ1-6, the V gene TRBV7-9, with D perhaps matching TRBD1 (5 bases). CDR3 length equals 15 residues. Germline loops: CDR1 SEHNR, CDR2 FQNEAQ (reference sequence). CDR3 amino acids: CASSTGPNYNSPLNF. The CDR3 DNA sequence: TGTGCCAGCAGTACAGGACCGAACTATAATTCACCCCTCAACTTT.

This clonotype was observed a handful of times. CDR3 sequence: CASSVFGGTSTDTQYF. In DNA, the CDR3 is TGTGCCAGCAGCGTCTTTGGCGGGACTAGCACAGATACGCAGTATTTT. The rearrangement uses TRBV9 and TRBJ2-3, with D tentatively TRBD2 (6 bases). V lost 2 bases to trimming and J lost 0 bases, with 13 bases between them. CDR1 is SGDLS and CDR2 is YYNGEE in the germline V gene. The CDR3 length is 16 residues.

In this sample, this clonotype turned up once. V usage is TRBV20-1 and J usage is TRBJ2-1; TRBD2 aligns across 8 bases. Germline assignment: CDR1 DFQATT and CDR2 SNEGSKA (reference sequence). With 7 bases clipped from V and 6 bases from J, the junction kept 11 bases outside the gene matches. The CDR3 covers 14 residues. CDR3: CSGKERELGNEQFF. CDR3 bases: TGCAGTGGGAAGGAGCGGGAGCTCGGCAATGAGCAGTTCTTC.

The CDR3 loop is CASSPEGREKDTQYF. CDR3 DNA sequence: TGTGCCAGCAGCCCTGAGGGGCGGGAGAAAGATACGCAGTATTTT. The chain employs TRBV7-2 and TRBJ2-3; 7 bases map to TRBD2. The CDR3 loop spans 15 amino acids. The germline V gene has CDR1 SGHTA and CDR2 FQGNSA. Unmatched junction bases numbered 10, after V lost 5 bases and J lost 5 bases. The full variable domain, in which reference TRBV7-2 and TRBJ2-3 provide the parts outside the CDR3, is GAGVSQSPSNKVTEKGKDVELRCDPISGHTALYWYRQSLGQGLEFLIYFQGNSAPDKSGLPSDRFSAERTGGSVSTLTIQRTQQEDSAVYLCASSPEGREKDTQYFGPGTRLTVL.

This clonotype came up a few times. V is TRBV4-2 and J is TRBJ2-7, with D uncertain. Germline assignment: CDR1 LGHNA and CDR2 YNFKEQ. V was clipped by 4 bases and J by 0 bases, with 10 bases between them. The CDR3 sequence is 14 residues long. CDR3 sequence reads: CASSPPGVSYEQYF. Written as DNA, the CDR3 is TGTGCCAGCAGCCCTCCGGGCGTCTCCTACGAGCAGTACTTC.